Presented here are 28 T cell receptor beta chains from one specimen sequenced in a study of vaccination effects on CD4 cells after COVID-19. Data came from immunoSEQ multiplex PCR; TCRdb stores just in-frame clones and leaves some out. Of 35,000 to 45,000 clones in the sample, about 80% are singletons; the top ten hold 2%. CD4+ T cells specific for antigen were expanded with viral peptide pools by the ViraFEST assay before sequencing. It was after approximately 11 days of culture that CD4+ T cells were isolated. Everyone in the study got two shots of either the BNT162b2 or mRNA-1273 vaccine. Their target antigens are unknown. The specimen was CD4+ T cells from PBMCs cultured with HCoV-NL63 spike peptides, collected after COVID-19 vaccination. The origin of the receptors is a human donor who received a COVID-19 vaccine. Some clones in this sample may be carry-over from other donors' samples.

This clone has just a few counts. The chain is built from TRBV7-9 and TRBJ1-6; the D gene is possibly TRBD1 (6 bases). Trimming removed 4 bases at V and 5 bases at J, with 9 bases between. This CDR3 has 14 residues. Germline loops: CDR1 SEHNR, CDR2 FQNEAQ (reference sequence). The CDR3 coding sequence is TGTGCCAGCAGCTGGCCAGGGGATAATTCACCCCTCCACTTT. This translates into CASSWPGDNSPLHF.

The CDR3 reads CASSYSPSPPRNEQFF. CDR3 DNA sequence: TGTGCCAGCAGTTACTCCCCGTCCCCCCCTCGGAATGAGCAGTTCTTC. The rearrangement links TRBV6-5 to TRBJ2-1; D ambiguous. The germline V and J ends were trimmed by 0 bases and 7 bases, with 16 bases remaining between them. CDR3 length equals 16 residues. CDR1 is MNHEY and CDR2 is SVGAGI in the germline V gene.

This rearrangement joins TRBV28 to TRBJ1-5, with 8 bases aligning to TRBD1. V trimming: 6 bases; J trimming: 2 bases; junction bases outside the gene matches: 0. CDR3 length equals 13 residues. Germline V gene sequence: CDR1 MDHEN, CDR2 SYDVKM. The CDR3 loop is CASRTGGNQPQHF. The CDR3 nucleotides are TGTGCCAGCAGGACAGGGGGCAATCAGCCCCAGCATTTT.

A word on this clone: The germline gene is not matched at one end of the junction; a read error may be the cause. The chain links TRBV5-1 to TRBJ1-1, with 10 nucleotides matching TRBD1. The CDR3 covers 14 residues. Per the germline V gene, CDR1 is SGHRS and CDR2 is YFSETQ. The CDR3 DNA is TGCGCCAGCAGCCCCCGACCCGGACAGGGGGGGGAAGCTTTT. Translating it yields CASSPRPGQGGEAF.

This chain uses TRBV5-8 with TRBJ2-5; D is unresolved. V gave up 7 bases and J gave up 0 bases, with 16 bases separating them. The CDR3 is made up of 15 amino acids. Per the germline V gene, CDR1 is SGHTS and CDR2 is YDEGEE. CDR3 bases: TGTGCCAGCCCGAACCTCTATCCGTACCAAGAGACCCAGTACTTC. Amino acids: CASPNLYPYQETQYF.

The V call is TRBV21-1, the J call TRBJ1-3; the tabulated D call, TRBD1, remains unverified against the DNA. TRBV21-1 is a pseudogene segment. This CDR3 is 17 amino acids long. The CDR3 here is CASSKGTGEGSGNTIYF. The CDR3 nucleotides are TGTGCCAGCAGCAAAGGGACAGGGGAAGGCTCTGGAAACACCATATATTTT.

The genes are TRBV4-1 and TRBJ2-5; 8 bases align to TRBD2. J was trimmed by 4 bases and V by 0 bases; bases with no gene match: 7. In germline, CDR1 is MGHRA, CDR2 YSYEKL. The CDR3 contains 16 residues. CDR3 nucleotide sequence: TGCGCCAGCAGCCAAGAGTTCGGGGGGGCCCGAGAGACCCAGTACTTC. This translates into CASSQEFGGARETQYF.

In the case of this clone: The identical CDR3 is also encoded by other nucleotide sequences in the sample. The chain carries TRBV6-5 and TRBJ2-7; weak D call: TRBD2 (7 bases). Germline V gives CDR1 MNHEY, CDR2 SVGAGI. The CDR3 runs 15 residues. Trimming removed 6 bases from V and 4 bases from J, with 19 bases in between. In DNA, the CDR3 is TGTGCCAGCAGGGATGGGACGGGGGGCCGGTACGAGCAGTACGTC. Translating it yields CASRDGTGGRYEQYV.

V gene TRBV5-1 combines with J gene TRBJ2-3, with 8 positions matching TRBD1. The CDR3 spans 16 residues. CDR1 SGHRS and CDR2 YFSETQ come from the germline V gene. With V trimmed by 3 bases and J by 0 bases, 6 bases remained unmatched. CDR3 nucleotides: TGCGCCAGCAGCTCGATCCGGGACAGGAGCACAGATACGCAGTATTTT. Its translation: CASSSIRDRSTDTQYF.

The table lists this clone with a count of one. This rearrangement joins TRBV7-2 to TRBJ1-5, with unresolved D. The CDR3 is 15 residues long. From germline, CDR1 is SGHTA and CDR2 FQGNSA. With 2 bases removed from V and 5 bases from J, the gap between germline ends came to 13 bases. The CDR3, as DNA: TGTGCCAGCAGCTTATTTCAATCCCCAGATCAGCCCCAGCATTTT. Its translation: CASSLFQSPDQPQHF.

The gene calls are TRBV9 and TRBJ2-2; D is possibly TRBD2 (6 bases). CDR1 is SGDLS and CDR2 is YYNGEE in the germline V gene. Deletions cut 5 bases from V and 0 bases from J, with 8 bases between. The CDR3 is 14 residues long. The CDR3 DNA follows: TGTGCCAGCAGGCGGGACGCGAACACCGGGGAGCTGTTTTTT. Its translation: CASRRDANTGELFF.

There are a few counts of this clone. V gene TRBV19 combines with J gene TRBJ2-4; 11 nucleotides align to TRBD1. Germline V gene sequence: CDR1 LNHDA, CDR2 SQIVND (reference sequence). The CDR3 extends over 14 amino acids. J lost 7 bases, V lost 3 bases, and 2 bases had no gene match. CDR3 DNA: TGTGCCAGTAGTATGGACAGGGGGCCGAACATTCAGTACTTC. This codes for CASSMDRGPNIQYF.

The count of this clone is one. This chain uses TRBV5-1 with TRBJ2-2; no clear D. The V gene's germline CDR1 is SGHRS and CDR2 YFSETQ. CDR3 length: 14 amino acids. V was cut by 0 bases and J by 3 bases, with 6 bases left in between. The CDR3 protein is CASSLVADTGELFF. The CDR3 nucleotides are TGCGCCAGCAGCTTGGTGGCAGACACCGGGGAGCTGTTTTTT.

The CDR3 DNA sequence: TGTGCCAGCAGTTCCGGAGGCACGAACACCGGGGAGCTGTTTTTT. Its protein is CASSSGGTNTGELFF. The rearrangement joins TRBV28 to TRBJ2-2, with D tentatively TRBD2 (5 bases). V lost 4 bases and J 0 bases, leaving 9 bases between the germline ends. Germline CDR1 MDHEN, CDR2 SYDVKM. This CDR3 is built from 15 residues.

CDR3 nucleotide sequence: TGCGCCAGCAGCTTGTGGCCAATAGGTGAAAACACTGAAGCTTTCTTT. This codes for CASSLWPIGENTEAFF. This chain links TRBV5-1 with TRBJ1-1; no clear D. The V end was cut by 1 base, the J end by 2 bases, with 15 bases between. Germline loops: CDR1 SGHRS, CDR2 YFSETQ. CDR3 length equals 16 residues.

J is TRBJ1-1 and V is TRBV9; 7 nucleotides match TRBD1. V trimming: 1 base; J trimming: 2 bases; junction bases outside the gene matches: 14. The CDR3 is made up of 18 amino acids. Germline CDR1 reads SGDLS; CDR2 reads YYNGEE. This CDR3 reads CASSVTVQPDRENTEAFF. The CDR3 region has the DNA TGTGCCAGCAGCGTAACGGTCCAACCTGACAGGGAAAACACTGAAGCTTTCTTT.

This clone was recorded a few times. The rearrangement uses TRBV5-8 and TRBJ1-4; TRBD1 matches at 11 bases. J was trimmed by 7 bases and V by 4 bases; bases with no gene match: 6. Germline V gene lookup returns CDR1 SGHTS and CDR2 YDEGEE. The CDR3 is made up of 15 amino acids. The CDR3 region is CASSPGTGGSEKLFF. The DNA of the CDR3 is TGTGCCAGCAGCCCTGGGACAGGGGGTAGTGAAAAACTGTTTTTT.

The rearrangement joins TRBV7-2 to TRBJ2-5, with D unclear. The CDR3 sequence is 14 residues long. The V and J ends lost 5 bases and 2 bases respectively, with 12 bases between them. Germline CDR1 and CDR2: SGHTA and FQGNSA. CDR3 DNA: TGTGCCAGCAGCCCCCCTTCGAGACAAGAGACCCAGTACTTC. Amino acid sequence: CASSPPSRQETQYF.

The chain joins TRBV28 to TRBJ1-2; D may be TRBD1 (5 bases). V was pared by 6 bases and J by 3 bases, with 11 bases between. Per the germline V gene, CDR1 is MDHEN and CDR2 is SYDVKM. CDR3 size: 13 residues. The CDR3 nucleotides are TGTGCCAGCAGGGCAGGGTGGGACTATGGCTACACCTTC. Translated, it gives CASRAGWDYGYTF.

This clone was picked up a small number of times. The rearrangement links TRBV27 to TRBJ1-6; D is perhaps TRBD1 (5 bases). Trimming left V 6 bases short and J 12 bases short, with 12 bases between. There are 12 residues in the CDR3. Germline V gene sequence: CDR1 MNHEY, CDR2 SMNVEV (reference sequence). The CDR3 DNA reads as TGTGCCAGCAGAGGGACTTGGGGACCCCTCCACTTT. It codes for CASRGTWGPLHF.

V usage is TRBV4-3 and J usage is TRBJ2-2; D ambiguous. Germline CDR1 is LGHNA and CDR2 is YSLEER. V was cut by 4 bases and J by 1 base, with 7 bases left in between. The CDR3 spans 14 residues. The DNA of the CDR3 is TGCGCCAGCAGCCTTAACAGGAACACCGGGGAGCTGTTTTTT. This translates into CASSLNRNTGELFF.

The CDR3 nucleotides are TGTGCCAGCAGAAGGACAGCAGCTAACTATGGCTACACCTTC. As protein: CASRRTAANYGYTF. The chain links TRBV6-5 to TRBJ1-2; possible D gene TRBD1, 6 bases. CDR3 size: 14 residues. The germline CDR1 and CDR2 sequences are MNHEY and SVGAGI. The V end lost 6 bases, the J end lost 0 bases, and 11 bases lay between the germline ends.

This rearrangement joins TRBV2 to TRBJ2-2; possibly TRBD2 for D (7 bases). CDR1 and CDR2 (germline): SNHLY, FYNNEI. The CDR3 covers 15 residues. V gave up 8 bases and J gave up 3 bases, with 16 bases separating them. This CDR3 reads CASRVGGADTGELFF. DNA of the CDR3: TGTGCCAGCCGAGTTGGGGGGGCCGACACCGGGGAGCTGTTTTTT.

CDR3 in amino acids: CASSLVGWGPEAFF. The CDR3 DNA sequence: TGTGCCAGCAGCCTCGTGGGTTGGGGACCTGAAGCTTTCTTT. The rearrangement links TRBV14 to TRBJ1-1; perhaps TRBD1 as D (5 bases). CDR3 length: 14 amino acids. Germline values: CDR1 SGHDN, CDR2 FVKESK. V lost 4 bases to trimming and J lost 6 bases, with 15 bases between them.

The chain couples TRBV6-5 to TRBJ1-1, with D tentatively TRBD1 (5 bases). V was cut by 6 bases and J by 1 base, with 15 bases left in between. CDR3 length equals 15 residues. CDR1 is MNHEY, CDR2 SVGAGI, per germline. This CDR3 is CASSYTQDRNTEAFF. Here the CDR3 DNA reads TGTGCCAGCAGCTATACCCAAGACAGGAACACTGAAGCTTTCTTT.

The genes are TRBV11-2 and TRBJ1-4; 7 bases agree with TRBD1. This CDR3 is built from 15 residues. V lost 1 base and J lost 2; bases outside the gene matches: 1. CDR1 and CDR2 from the germline V gene are SGHAT and FQNNGV. The CDR3 here is CASSLAQGTNEKLFF. The CDR3 DNA reads TGTGCCAGCAGCTTAGCACAGGGGACTAATGAAAAACTGTTTTTT.

This clone was recorded once. The V gene is TRBV7-3, the J gene TRBJ2-1, with D unclear. CDR1 and CDR2 from the germline V gene are SGHTA and FQGTGA. This CDR3 contains 15 residues. V lost 1 base to trimming and J lost 8 bases, with 15 bases between them. In DNA, the CDR3 is TGTGCCAGCAGCTTAAATCCACGGGCTCAGGATGAGCAGTTCTTC. Translation gives CASSLNPRAQDEQFF.

This clone was found once. The chain links TRBV7-2 to TRBJ2-3, with unresolved D. V lost 2 bases and J 0 bases, leaving 6 bases between the germline ends. The CDR3 sequence is 14 residues long. Germline CDR1 is SGHTA and CDR2 is FQGNSA. CDR3 sequence reads: CASSLRLSTDTQYF. The CDR3 nucleotides are TGTGCCAGCAGCTTAAGGCTCAGCACAGATACGCAGTATTTT. Variable domain in full (rest from reference TRBV7-2 and TRBJ2-3): GAGVSQSPSNKVTEKGKDVELRCDPISGHTALYWYRQSLGQGLEFLIYFQGNSAPDKSGLPSDRFSAERTGGSVSTLTIQRTQQEDSAVYLCASSLRLSTDTQYFGPGTRLTVL.